This T cell receptor (beta chain) was retrieved from a study of T cell responses to AZD1222 COVID-19 vaccine. Whole-study findings and limits: Across the whole spike, CD4 TCRs peaked at regions 160-218 and 743-854. Donors were mostly white British, more females; clonal diversity possibly underestimated.

Note on this clone: Antigen: not known.

TCRdb's copy holds only in-frame clones and misses some; the assay was immunoSEQ multiplex PCR. The top ten hold 3% to 3.5% of the sample, which has around 150,000 clones, about 93% seen once. Pooling covered second doses at about 4 or about 12 weeks. V lost 5 bases and J lost 3; bases outside the gene matches: 4. Germline CDR1 is MNHEY and CDR2 is SMNVEV (reference sequence). The CDR3 contains 14 residues. The sequencing here drew on peripheral blood, taken 28 days after the second AZD1222 dose. The V and J genes are TRBV27 and TRBJ2-7; 10 bases agree with TRBD1. The receptor was derived from an adult who received the AZD1222 COVID-19 vaccine. CDR3 in DNA: TGTGCCAGCAGTGACAGGGGGCTAGTCTACGAGCAGTACTTC. It translates to CASSDRGLVYEQYF.